Below are 2 T cell receptor beta chains sequenced from a single sample in a study of shared clonotypes between healthy human individuals. The protocol was immunoSEQ multiplex PCR, while the TCRdb copy is restricted to in-frame clones and leaves out a portion. This sample has 400,000 to 600,000 clones, with roughly 77% found just once. Sample: PBMCs. All receptors come from a woman between 40 and 55 years old in good health. Some clones in this sample may be carry-over from other donors' samples.

Points on this clone: The same CDR3 also results from other DNA sequences found in this sample. The chain links TRBV7-2 to TRBJ2-5, with 7 bases aligning to TRBD2. V shed 5 bases, J shed 3 bases, and the junction held 6 bases outside the gene matches. In germline, CDR1 is SGHTA, CDR2 FQGNSA. The CDR3 sequence is 14 residues long. CDR3: CASSPAGAEETQYF. As DNA, the CDR3 is TGTGCCAGCAGCCCGGCGGGAGCTGAAGAGACCCAGTACTTC.

This chain joins TRBV7-3 and TRBJ1-1; TRBD1 is a possible D gene (6 bases). The CDR3 sequence is 15 residues long. Looked up from germline, CDR1 is SGHTA and CDR2 is FQGTGA. The V gene lost 5 bases and the J gene lost 2 bases, with 15 bases spanning the gap. The CDR3 sequence: CASSPQGIPNTEAFF. The CDR3 DNA is TGTGCCAGCAGCCCGCAGGGGATCCCAAACACTGAAGCTTTCTTT.